These 23 T cell receptor beta chains originate from one sample sequenced in a study of blood T cells in healthy people across ages. PCR was performed a second time for about 7 to 11 cycles using a sample-barcoded 5' primer and a J-beta primer mix. TCRdb re-analysed the 5' RACE reads in MiXCR, keeping a single row per CDR3 protein. The profile covers about 380,000 distinct CDR3 sequences, with 45% to 60% appearing a single time and over 40% taken by the ten largest. Sequencing used blood. These receptors were obtained from a man in his 60s in good health.

This clonotype has a handful of counts. The chain joins TRBV6-1 to TRBJ2-7, with D perhaps matching TRBD2 (7 bases). CDR1 is MNHNS, CDR2 SASEGT, per germline. V shed 4 bases and J shed 0 bases, with 10 bases lying between them. This CDR3 contains 14 residues. The CDR3 DNA sequence: TGTGCCAGCAGTGGAGGGGGGGACTCCTACGAGCAGTACTTC. Translation gives CASSGGGDSYEQYF.

This clonotype was observed once. The CDR3 carries no conserved terminal phenylalanine or tryptophan, so it likely arises from a read error. The V call is TRBV12-3 or TRBV12-4, the J call TRBJ2-3, with D hard to call. Deletions cut 7 bases from V and 5 bases from J, with 13 bases between. This CDR3 has 13 amino acids. This CDR3 is CASILDLEDTQYS. CDR3 DNA: TGTGCCAGCATCTTGGATCTAGAAGATACGCAGTATTCT.

This rearrangement joins TRBV6-1 to TRBJ2-4; perhaps D is TRBD1 or TRBD2 (5 bases each). This CDR3 is built from 15 residues. Germline V gene sequence: CDR1 MNHNS, CDR2 SASEGT. Trimming left V 1 base short and J 4 bases short, with 11 bases between. CDR3 bases: TGTGCCAGCAGTGAAGGGGGGTTTGGGAAAAACATTCAGTACTTC. Protein sequence: CASSEGGFGKNIQYF.

This rearrangement joins TRBV20-1 to TRBJ2-7; D is unclear. V was trimmed by 1 base and J by 0 bases, leaving 10 bases between them. The CDR3 length is 14 residues. Germline V gives CDR1 DFQATT, CDR2 SNEGSKA (reference sequence). CDR3 DNA: TGCAGTGCTAGAGCGCAGGCCAGCTCCTACGAGCAGTACTTC. Its translation: CSARAQASSYEQYF.

V gene TRBV20-1 combines with J gene TRBJ2-4; D call uncertain. TRBJ2-7 explains the end of the DNA better; the J call may be wrong. Germline V lookup: CDR1 DFQATT, CDR2 SNEGSKA (reference sequence). This CDR3 comprises 15 residues. Here the CDR3 DNA reads TGCAGTATCTCACGGATGGAGAGCGTGGATCCCGAGCAGTACTTC. Translation: CSISRMESVDPEQYF.

The chain employs TRBV30 and TRBJ1-1; no definite D call. CDR3 size: 14 residues. V was trimmed by 4 bases and J by 0 bases, leaving 12 bases between them. CDR1 and CDR2 (germline): GTSNPN, SVGIG (reference sequence). CDR3 residues: CAWMRAALNTEAFF. CDR3 sequence (DNA): TGTGCCTGGATGAGGGCGGCGTTGAACACTGAAGCTTTCTTT. Together with reference TRBV30 and TRBJ1-1, the CDR3 gives the full variable domain: SQTIHQWPATLVQPVGSPLSLECTVEGTSNPNLYWYRQAAGRGLQLLFYSVGIGQISSEVPQNLSASRPQDRQFILSSKKLLLSDSGFYLCAWMRAALNTEAFFGQGTRLTVV.

The rearrangement uses TRBV4-2 and TRBJ2-7; 7 nucleotides match TRBD1. The CDR3 has 21 amino acids. V dropped 0 bases and J dropped 5; count of bases not matched to a gene: 25. Per the germline V gene, CDR1 is LGHNA and CDR2 is YNFKEQ. For the CDR3, the DNA is TGTGCCAGCAGCCAAGAATATAGGACAGGTGGTCTCGTGGGGGAAAGGGACGAGCAGTACTTC. Translation gives CASSQEYRTGGLVGERDEQYF.

The V gene is TRBV6-2 or TRBV6-3, the J gene TRBJ1-1; D gene uncertain. The CDR3 is made up of 12 amino acids. Germline V CDR1 and CDR2: MNHEY, SVGEGT. Trimming stripped 6 bases from V and 10 bases from J, with 15 bases between. The CDR3 sequence: CASSRNSRTAFF. The CDR3 DNA follows: TGTGCCAGCAGCAGAAATAGCAGAACAGCTTTCTTT.

The rearrangement uses TRBV6-5 and TRBJ2-3, with 11 bases aligning to TRBD2. This CDR3 has 18 amino acids. Losses at the gene ends were 4 bases for V and 5 bases for J; bases not matched to a gene: 14. CDR1 is MNHEY, CDR2 SVGAGI, per germline. DNA for the CDR3: TGTGCCAGCAGTTCGTCGACTAGCGGGACCCGGGGGGGAGATACGCAGTATTTT. This codes for CASSSSTSGTRGGDTQYF.

V gene TRBV18 combines with J gene TRBJ2-1; D is tentatively TRBD1 or TRBD2 (6 bases each). The germline CDR1 and CDR2 sequences are KGHSH and LQKENI. This CDR3 has 14 amino acids. V dropped 0 bases and J dropped 8 bases, with 11 bases sitting between them. The CDR3 DNA sequence: TGTGCCAGCTCACCACCGCCCGGGGGCGATGAGCAGTTCTTC. Protein product: CASSPPPGGDEQFF.

The rearrangement uses TRBV11-2 and TRBJ1-6; unclear D gene. Trimming took off 0 bases at V and 3 bases at J, with 6 bases between the two ends. The germline gives CDR1 SGHAT, CDR2 FQNNGV. CDR3 length: 15 residues. CDR3: CASSLDQSYNSPLHF. CDR3 coding DNA: TGTGCCAGCAGCTTAGATCAGAGCTATAATTCACCCCTCCACTTT.

The chain has TRBV7-2 and TRBJ1-5; D remains unclear. The CDR3 totals 14 residues. Trimming took 3 bases from V and 6 from J, leaving 12 bases between them. Germline CDR1 SGHTA, CDR2 FQGNSA. Here the CDR3 reads CASSFDHRAQPQHF. DNA of the CDR3: TGTGCCAGCAGCTTTGATCACAGAGCTCAGCCCCAGCATTTT.

Worth noting for this clonotype: An end of the junction differs from the germline gene, which may be a read error. This chain connects TRBV11-2 to TRBJ1-6; D uncertain. CDR1 is SGHAT and CDR2 is FQNNGV in the germline V gene. CDR3 length equals 16 residues. This chain's CDR3 is CASSPTRGLNNSPLHF. DNA of the CDR3: TGTGCCAGCAGCCCTACCCGAGGGCTTAATAACTCACCCCTCCACTTT.

The CDR3 nucleotides are TGTGCCAGCAGTTATAGGCGCCGGACGATCACAGATACGCAGTATTTT. Translated: CASSYRRRTITDTQYF. This chain uses TRBV6-5 with TRBJ2-3; the D is unclear. V was pared by 3 bases and J by 2 bases, with 15 bases between. The germline V gene has CDR1 MNHEY and CDR2 SVGAGI. The CDR3 is made up of 16 amino acids.

This clonotype has only one observation. The chain recombines TRBV20-1 with TRBJ2-7, with 13 nucleotides matching TRBD2. The V gene end was trimmed by 5 bases and the J gene end by 2 bases; junction bases not matched to a gene: 3. Germline CDR1 is DFQATT and CDR2 is SNEGSKA (reference sequence). The CDR3 loop spans 14 amino acids. The CDR3 loop is CSAGLAGETYEQYF. CDR3 DNA: TGCAGTGCTGGACTAGCGGGAGAGACCTACGAGCAGTACTTC.

In regard to this clonotype: A much larger clone differs by one base, so this may be a read error. The CDR3 DNA reads as TGTGCCAGCAGTTTAGAGCCGTTCTATGGCTACATCTTC. Protein sequence: CASSLEPFYGYIF. The chain is built from TRBV12-3 or TRBV12-4 and TRBJ1-2, with D unresolved. CDR3 length: 13 amino acids.

V gene TRBV9 combines with J gene TRBJ2-3; possible D gene TRBD2, 5 bases. The CDR3 covers 17 residues. CDR1 and CDR2 from the germline V gene are SGDLS and YYNGEE. V was shortened by 0 bases and J by 6 bases, with 20 bases between the two germline ends. CDR3 DNA: TGTGCCAGCAGCGTAGTAGGTAGCGAGAGAGCGGCGGATACGCAGTATTTT. This translates into CASSVVGSERAADTQYF.

The chain has TRBV12-3 or TRBV12-4 and TRBJ2-2, with D maybe TRBD2 (5 bases). The V end was cut by 3 bases, the J end by 5 bases, with 10 bases between. The CDR3 sequence is 14 residues long. CDR3 DNA: TGTGCCAGCAGTTTCCGGGGAAAGACCGGGGAGCTGTTTTTT. Translation gives CASSFRGKTGELFF.

This chain uses TRBV4-2 with TRBJ2-3; 12 nucleotides line up with TRBD2. Per the germline V gene, CDR1 is LGHNA and CDR2 is YNFKEQ. V was pared by 1 base and J by 4 bases, with 0 bases of the junction left unmatched. The CDR3 has 15 amino acids. CDR3: CASSQGLAGADTQYF. CDR3 nucleotide sequence: TGTGCCAGCAGCCAAGGACTAGCGGGAGCAGATACGCAGTATTTT.

The chain couples TRBV7-2 to TRBJ2-3; 15 positions agree with TRBD2. The junction had 10 bases not matched to a gene; V was cut back by 2 bases and J by 1 base. Germline V lookup: CDR1 SGHTA, CDR2 FQGNSA. This CDR3 comprises 20 residues. CDR3 sequence reads: CASSLPGLAGGRYRTDTQYF. The CDR3, as DNA: TGTGCCAGCAGCTTACCGGGACTAGCGGGAGGCCGTTACCGCACAGATACGCAGTATTTT. The full variable domain, in which reference TRBV7-2 and TRBJ2-3 provide the parts outside the CDR3, is GAGVSQSPSNKVTEKGKDVELRCDPISGHTALYWYRQSLGQGLEFLIYFQGNSAPDKSGLPSDRFSAERTGGSVSTLTIQRTQQEDSAVYLCASSLPGLAGGRYRTDTQYFGPGTRLTVL.

This clonotype was recorded once. This chain uses TRBV28 with TRBJ1-2; D is unresolved. The germline gives CDR1 MDHEN, CDR2 SYDVKM. CDR3 length: 13 residues. The V and J ends lost 2 bases and 9 bases respectively, with 13 bases between them. As DNA, the CDR3 is TGTGCCAGCAGTTTACTCGGGGTTTATAGCTACACCTTC. Its translation is CASSLLGVYSYTF.

This clonotype was seen repeatedly, ten times or more. The chain is built from TRBV6-2 or TRBV6-3 and TRBJ2-1; tentatively, D is TRBD1 (6 bases). CDR3 length: 19 residues. Between the trimmed V and J ends, which lost 0 bases and 0 bases, there was a span of 18 bases. Looked up from germline, CDR1 is MNHEY and CDR2 is SVGEGT. CDR3 region: CASSYSSAPGASSYNEQFF. CDR3 nucleotides: TGTGCCAGCAGTTACTCGTCTGCCCCAGGGGCCAGCTCCTACAATGAGCAGTTCTTC.

The V call is TRBV20-1, the J call TRBJ2-4; tentative D call: TRBD2 (6 bases). The V and J ends lost 3 bases and 13 bases respectively, with 16 bases between them. This CDR3 contains 12 residues. The germline V gene encodes CDR1 DFQATT and CDR2 SNEGSKA (reference sequence). CDR3 amino acids: CSASGSGMEQYF. CDR3 nucleotides: TGCAGTGCTAGCGGGAGCGGTATGGAGCAGTACTTC.